Following are 2 T cell receptor beta chains from one sample sequenced in a study of cytomegalovirus exposure and HLA in healthy donors. It was with 60 Vbeta and 13 Jbeta primers that the PCR ran. Clones were read by immunoSEQ multiplex PCR, and TCRdb kept only the in-frame ones, dropping some. The repertoire consists of about 210,000 clones, with about 84% occurring once and the leading ten covering about 14%. Sequenced input: PBMCs. The receptors here all came from a woman in her 30s in good health and CMV-seropositive.

This clone was observed a few times. This chain links TRBV25-1 with TRBJ1-2, with D perhaps matching TRBD1 (6 bases). The CDR3 extends over 13 amino acids. V was shortened by 4 bases and J by 3 bases, with 9 bases between the two germline ends. The germline CDR1 and CDR2 sequences are MGHDK and SYGVNS. CDR3 protein: CASSGTGYYGYTF. CDR3 nucleotides: TGTGCCAGCAGTGGCACAGGGTACTATGGCTACACCTTC.

The CDR3 region has the DNA TGTGCCATCAGCGCCCCACCGGGACAGGGAACCTACGAGCAGTACTTC. This translates into CAISAPPGQGTYEQYF. This rearrangement joins TRBV10-3 to TRBJ2-7; TRBD1 aligns across 9 bases. Germline trimming cut 6 bases from V and 2 bases from J; bases unmatched to any gene: 11. CDR1 is ENHRY, CDR2 SYGVKD, per germline. The CDR3 extends over 16 amino acids.